These T cell receptor beta chains were read from a single sample in a study of T-cell reconstitution after alpha-beta-depleted transplantation in children. A single record per CDR3 protein comes from TCRdb applying MiXCR to the PCR reads. The data hold 180,000 or so distinct CDR3 sequences, with 5.5% to 7% observed a single time. The sequenced sample was PBMCs, obtained before TCRalphabeta/CD19-depleted stem cell transplant. The receptors stem from a girl less than two years old with combined immunodeficiency, due to receive a stem cell transplant. The CDR3 runs from the conserved cysteine through the conserved F or W. A D gene is named only where the DNA matches it firmly. A row's size may be missing; if present it is once, few, many or a size class.

CDR3aa: CAISESTPGNEQYF
CDR3nt: TGTGCCATCAGTGAGTCGACCCCCGGGAACGAGCAGTACTTC
j_gene: TRBJ2-7
d_gene: NA
abundance: many
v_gene: TRBV10-3

CDR3aa: CATSEPAHTIDTQYF
CDR3nt: TGTGCCACCAGTGAGCCAGCGCACACAATTGATACGCAGTATTTT
j_gene: TRBJ2-3
d_gene: NA
abundance: many
v_gene: TRBV24-1

CDR3aa: CSVEGTVNYEQYF
CDR3nt: TGCAGCGTTGAAGGGACAGTGAATTACGAGCAGTACTTC
j_gene: TRBJ2-7
d_gene: NA
abundance: many
v_gene: TRBV29-1

CDR3aa: CSARDPTSSYNEQFF
CDR3nt: TGCAGTGCTAGAGACCCGACGAGCTCCTACAATGAGCAGTTCTTC
j_gene: TRBJ2-1
d_gene: NA
abundance: few
v_gene: TRBV20-1

CDR3aa: CATSDPANDEQYF
CDR3nt: TGTGCCACCAGTGATCCAGCCAACGACGAGCAGTACTTC
j_gene: TRBJ2-7
d_gene: NA
abundance: many
v_gene: TRBV24-1

CDR3aa: CASSAKPIAGPAYEQYF
CDR3nt: TGTGCCAGCAGTGCTAAACCGATAGCGGGACCCGCCTACGAGCAGTACTTC
j_gene: TRBJ2-7
d_gene: TRBD2
abundance: few
v_gene: TRBV6-1

CDR3aa: CASSERGWQAYEQYF
CDR3nt: TGTGCCAGCAGCGAACGAGGGTGGCAGGCCTACGAGCAGTACTTC
j_gene: TRBJ2-7
d_gene: NA
abundance: many
v_gene: TRBV2

CDR3aa: CASSLGTTSEGYNEQFF
CDR3nt: TGTGCCAGCAGCTTAGGGACGACTAGTGAGGGCTACAATGAGCAGTTCTTC
j_gene: TRBJ2-1
d_gene: NA
abundance: many
v_gene: TRBV7-2

CDR3aa: CASSLTSGTEQYF
CDR3nt: TGTGCCAGCAGCCTAACTAGCGGGACCGAGCAGTACTTC
j_gene: TRBJ2-7
d_gene: TRBD2
abundance: many
v_gene: TRBV4-2

CDR3aa: CASSQGAVTFGYEQYF
CDR3nt: TGCGCCAGCAGCCAAGGGGCGGTTACATTCGGCTACGAGCAGTACTTC
j_gene: TRBJ2-7
d_gene: NA
abundance: many
v_gene: TRBV4-3

CDR3aa: CASSERQGSSYEQYF
CDR3nt: TGTGCCAGCAGTGAAAGGCAGGGGAGCTCCTACGAGCAGTACTTC
j_gene: TRBJ2-7
d_gene: NA
abundance: many
v_gene: TRBV6-1

CDR3aa: CASSPTAGPTEAFF
CDR3nt: TGTGCCAGCAGCCCTACGGCAGGCCCCACTGAAGCTTTCTTT
j_gene: TRBJ1-1
d_gene: NA
abundance: many
v_gene: TRBV7-9

CDR3aa: CASRLVTDTEAFF
CDR3nt: TGTGCCAGCAGACTCGTGACGGACACTGAAGCTTTCTTT
j_gene: TRBJ1-1
d_gene: NA
abundance: many
v_gene: TRBV7-2

CDR3aa: CSVPGQEFF
CDR3nt: TGCAGCGTGCCGGGACAGGAGTTCTTC
j_gene: TRBJ1-2
d_gene: TRBD1
abundance: many
v_gene: TRBV29-1

CDR3aa: CSVEDGRLEQYF
CDR3nt: TGCAGCGTTGAAGATGGAAGGCTAGAGCAGTACTTC
j_gene: TRBJ2-7
d_gene: NA
abundance: many
v_gene: TRBV29-1

CDR3aa: CASSKAPRFSRGSKYEQYF
CDR3nt: TGTGCCAGCAGCAAAGCTCCTCGGTTCTCTCGGGGGAGCAAGTACGAGCAGTACTTC
j_gene: TRBJ2-7
d_gene: NA
abundance: many
v_gene: TRBV21-1

CDR3aa: CSARDQARGPYEQYF
CDR3nt: TGCAGTGCTAGAGATCAAGCGAGGGGGCCCTACGAGCAGTACTTC
j_gene: TRBJ2-7
d_gene: TRBD1
abundance: many
v_gene: TRBV20-1

CDR3aa: CATSPRVAGNTIYF
CDR3nt: TGTGCCACCAGTCCCAGGGTCGCTGGAAACACCATATATTTT
j_gene: TRBJ1-3
d_gene: NA
abundance: many
v_gene: TRBV15

CDR3aa: CASSQEGGTKNIQYF
CDR3nt: TGCGCCAGCAGCCAAGAAGGGGGGACCAAAAACATTCAGTACTTC
j_gene: TRBJ2-4
d_gene: NA
abundance: many
v_gene: TRBV4-3

CDR3aa: CASSPSASGGLTYEQYF
CDR3nt: TGTGCCAGCAGCCCCAGTGCCAGCGGGGGCCTAACCTACGAGCAGTACTTC
j_gene: TRBJ2-7
d_gene: TRBD2
abundance: few
v_gene: TRBV7-2

CDR3aa: CASTLAGNEQFF
CDR3nt: TGTGCCAGCACCCTAGCTGGCAATGAGCAGTTCTTC
j_gene: TRBJ2-1
d_gene: NA
abundance: many
v_gene: TRBV5-5

CDR3aa: CASSFREDTQYF
CDR3nt: TGTGCCAGCAGCTTCAGGGAAGATACGCAGTATTTT
j_gene: TRBJ2-3
d_gene: NA
abundance: many
v_gene: TRBV7-6

CDR3aa: CASSVSSGYTGELFF
CDR3nt: TGTGCCAGCAGCGTAAGTAGCGGATACACCGGGGAGCTGTTTTTT
j_gene: TRBJ2-2
d_gene: NA
abundance: many
v_gene: TRBV9

CDR3aa: CATSRVEADEQFF
CDR3nt: TGTGCCACCAGCAGAGTGGAGGCGGATGAGCAGTTCTTC
j_gene: TRBJ2-1
d_gene: NA
abundance: many
v_gene: TRBV15

CDR3aa: CASGDRFWETQYF
CDR3nt: TGTGCCAGCGGCGACAGGTTTTGGGAGACCCAGTACTTC
j_gene: TRBJ2-5
d_gene: NA
abundance: few
v_gene: TRBV5-6

CDR3aa: CASSFHRGGDTGELFF
CDR3nt: TGTGCCAGCAGCTTTCACAGGGGGGGAGACACCGGGGAGCTGTTTTTT
j_gene: TRBJ2-2
d_gene: NA
abundance: many
v_gene: TRBV9

CDR3aa: CASSQGLASNTQYF
CDR3nt: TGCGCCAGCAGCCAGGGACTAGCGTCCAATACGCAGTATTTT
j_gene: TRBJ2-3
d_gene: TRBD2
abundance: few
v_gene: TRBV4-1

CDR3aa: CASSWSHGGTDTQYF
CDR3nt: TGTGCCAGCAGCTGGTCGCATGGAGGCACAGATACGCAGTATTTT
j_gene: TRBJ2-3
d_gene: NA
abundance: NA
v_gene: TRBV7-9

CDR3aa: CSVADGKLLETQYF
CDR3nt: TGCAGCGTTGCCGACGGAAAGTTATTGGAGACCCAGTACTTC
j_gene: TRBJ2-5
d_gene: NA
abundance: many
v_gene: TRBV29-1

CDR3aa: CASTWPGTSLFNEQFF
CDR3nt: TGTGCCAGCACCTGGCCCGGGACTAGTCTTTTCAATGAGCAGTTCTTC
j_gene: TRBJ2-1
d_gene: TRBD2
abundance: many
v_gene: TRBV12-3/TRBV12-4

CDR3aa: CASRSEEPISYNEQFF
CDR3nt: TGCGCCAGTAGATCAGAGGAACCTATATCCTACAATGAGCAGTTCTTC
j_gene: TRBJ2-1
d_gene: NA
abundance: many
v_gene: TRBV4-1

CDR3aa: CASRETGFNGYTF
CDR3nt: TGTGCCAGCAGGGAGACAGGGTTCAATGGCTACACCTTC
j_gene: TRBJ1-2
d_gene: TRBD1
abundance: NA
v_gene: TRBV6-6

CDR3aa: CSVPNPGFGYTF
CDR3nt: TGCAGCGTACCTAATCCAGGTTTTGGCTACACCTTC
j_gene: TRBJ1-2
d_gene: NA
abundance: NA
v_gene: TRBV29-1

CDR3aa: CASSLLLSYEQYF
CDR3nt: TGTGCCAGCAGTTTGCTGCTCTCCTACGAGCAGTACTTC
j_gene: TRBJ2-7
d_gene: NA
abundance: NA
v_gene: TRBV28

CDR3aa: CASSTGLAGDYNEQFF
CDR3nt: TGCGCCAGCAGCACGGGACTAGCGGGGGACTACAATGAGCAGTTCTTC
j_gene: TRBJ2-1
d_gene: TRBD2
abundance: many
v_gene: TRBV5-1

CDR3aa: CSLGPTNYGYTF
CDR3nt: TGCAGCCTAGGGCCTACTAACTATGGCTACACCTTC
j_gene: TRBJ1-2
d_gene: NA
abundance: NA
v_gene: TRBV29-1

CDR3aa: CASSHLAYEQYF
CDR3nt: TGTGCCAGCAGCCACCTGGCCTACGAGCAGTACTTC
j_gene: TRBJ2-7
d_gene: NA
abundance: many
v_gene: TRBV3-1

CDR3aa: CASTPGLANLLKNIQYF
CDR3nt: TGTGCCAGCACCCCCGGACTAGCCAACCTCCTCAAAAACATTCAGTACTTC
j_gene: TRBJ2-4
d_gene: TRBD2
abundance: NA
v_gene: TRBV12-3/TRBV12-4

CDR3aa: CASSLGASGYLNEQFF
CDR3nt: TGTGCCAGCAGCTTGGGGGCTAGCGGATATCTCAATGAGCAGTTCTTC
j_gene: TRBJ2-1
d_gene: TRBD2
abundance: many
v_gene: TRBV5-5

CDR3aa: CASSFLPHGGELFF
CDR3nt: TGTGCCAGCAGTTTTCTTCCCCATGGCGGGGAGCTGTTTTTT
j_gene: TRBJ2-2
d_gene: NA
abundance: many
v_gene: TRBV27

CDR3aa: CASSYPGSYNEQFF
CDR3nt: TGTGCCAGCAGTTATCCGGGCTCCTACAATGAGCAGTTCTTC
j_gene: TRBJ2-1
d_gene: NA
abundance: many
v_gene: TRBV6-5

CDR3aa: CCAREFRVGSSYNEQFF
CDR3nt: TGCTGTGCTAGAGAGTTTAGGGTTGGGAGCTCCTACAATGAGCAGTTCTTC
j_gene: TRBJ2-1
d_gene: NA
abundance: few
v_gene: TRBV20-1

CDR3aa: CASSQDPGLYGTDTQYF
CDR3nt: TGCGCCAGCAGCCAAGATCCCGGACTATATGGCACAGATACGCAGTATTTT
j_gene: TRBJ2-3
d_gene: NA
abundance: many
v_gene: TRBV4-1

CDR3aa: CASSLDSRTGELFF
CDR3nt: TGTGCCAGCAGCTTGGACAGCCGAACCGGGGAGCTGTTTTTT
j_gene: TRBJ2-2
d_gene: NA
abundance: many
v_gene: TRBV7-9

CDR3aa: CASSLGSWTSASYNEQFF
CDR3nt: TGTGCCAGCAGCTTAGGATCTTGGACTAGCGCCTCCTACAATGAGCAGTTCTTC
j_gene: TRBJ2-1
d_gene: TRBD2
abundance: NA
v_gene: TRBV7-6

CDR3aa: CASGVSTDTQYF
CDR3nt: TGTGCCAGCGGGGTTAGCACAGATACGCAGTATTTT
j_gene: TRBJ2-3
d_gene: NA
abundance: many
v_gene: TRBV6-6

CDR3aa: CASSVDQSSSYNEQFF
CDR3nt: TGTGCCAGCAGCGTAGACCAGTCGAGCTCCTACAATGAGCAGTTCTTC
j_gene: TRBJ2-1
d_gene: NA
abundance: many
v_gene: TRBV9

CDR3aa: CASSLLAGDTGELFF
CDR3nt: TGCGCCAGCAGCTTATTAGCGGGAGACACCGGGGAGCTGTTTTTT
j_gene: TRBJ2-2
d_gene: TRBD2
abundance: many
v_gene: TRBV5-1

CDR3aa: CASSLGAGLSGKNIQYF
CDR3nt: TGTGCCAGCAGCTTAGGGGCCGGGCTAAGCGGCAAAAACATTCAGTACTTC
j_gene: TRBJ2-4
d_gene: NA
abundance: many
v_gene: TRBV7-2

CDR3aa: CAVSGGTGEAFF
CDR3nt: TGTGCCGTTAGCGGGGGAACAGGTGAAGCTTTCTTT
j_gene: TRBJ1-1
d_gene: NA
abundance: NA
v_gene: TRBV19

CDR3aa: CSAEGGAGTTQYF
CDR3nt: TGCAGTGCTGAAGGGGGGGCAGGGACTACGCAGTATTTT
j_gene: TRBJ2-3
d_gene: NA
abundance: many
v_gene: TRBV20-1

CDR3aa: CASSLDRGLQETQYF
CDR3nt: TGTGCCAGCAGTTTAGACAGGGGGCTCCAAGAGACCCAGTACTTC
j_gene: TRBJ2-5
d_gene: TRBD1
abundance: many
v_gene: TRBV12-3/TRBV12-4

CDR3aa: CASSSGLAGVLSNIQYF
CDR3nt: TGTGCCAGCAGTTCGGGACTAGCGGGGGTCCTATCCAACATTCAGTACTTC
j_gene: TRBJ2-4
d_gene: TRBD2
abundance: many
v_gene: TRBV28